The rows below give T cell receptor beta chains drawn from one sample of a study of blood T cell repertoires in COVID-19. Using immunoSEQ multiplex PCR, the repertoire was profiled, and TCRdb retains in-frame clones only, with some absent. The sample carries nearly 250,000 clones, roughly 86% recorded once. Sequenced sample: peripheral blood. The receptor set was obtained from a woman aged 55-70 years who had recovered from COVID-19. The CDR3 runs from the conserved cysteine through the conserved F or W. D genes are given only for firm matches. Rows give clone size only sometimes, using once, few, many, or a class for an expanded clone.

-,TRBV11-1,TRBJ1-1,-,TGTGCCAGCAGCTTATCCGCGCCGCTAGAAGCTTTCTTT,CASSLSAPLEAFF
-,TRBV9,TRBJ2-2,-,TGTGCCAGCACCAACCACAGGGTCAACACCGGGGAGCTGTTTTTT,CASTNHRVNTGELFF
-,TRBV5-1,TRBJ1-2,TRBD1,TGCGCCAGCAGCTTGGAAGGGGGCAGTGGCTACACCTTC,CASSLEGGSGYTF
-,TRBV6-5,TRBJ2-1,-,TGTGCCAGCGCCCCCGACAGCTACAATGAGCAGTTCTTC,CASAPDSYNEQFF
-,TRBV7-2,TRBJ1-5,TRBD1,TGTGCCAGCAGCCCGACAGGGGACCGGCAGCCCCAGCATTTT,CASSPTGDRQPQHF
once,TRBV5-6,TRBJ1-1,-,TGTGCCAGCAGCTTGGGTAGCGGGGGCACTGAAGCTTTCTTT,CASSLGSGGTEAFF
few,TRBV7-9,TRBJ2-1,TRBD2,TGTGCCAGCAGCTTGACTAGCGTTTACAATGAGCAGTTCTTC,CASSLTSVYNEQFF
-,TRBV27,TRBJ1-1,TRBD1,TGTGCCAGCAGTTTACAGGACAGGGTCCACACTGAAGCTTTCTTT,CASSLQDRVHTEAFF
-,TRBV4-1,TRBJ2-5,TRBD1,TGCGCCAGCAGCCAAGATTCTCTACAGGACAGGGAGCGAGAGACCCAGTACTTC,CASSQDSLQDRERETQYF
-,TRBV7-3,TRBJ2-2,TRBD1,TGTGCCAGCAGTCTCACGCCGGGACAGATAACCGGGGAGCTGTTTTTT,CASSLTPGQITGELFF
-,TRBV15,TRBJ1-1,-,TGTGCCACCAGCAGAGATGTTGTTCAAAACACTGAAGCTTTCTTT,CATSRDVVQNTEAFF
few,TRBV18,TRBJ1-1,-,TGTGCCAGCTCACCACGCCCACTCGACGGGACAAAGAGCACTGAAGCTTTCTTT,CASSPRPLDGTKSTEAFF
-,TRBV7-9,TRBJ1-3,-,TGTGCCAGCAGCTTACTAGCCGTCGTGGGAAACACCATATATTTT,CASSLLAVVGNTIYF
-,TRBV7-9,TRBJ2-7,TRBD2,TGTGCCAGCAGCTTAACTCAGACTAGCAGTCCCTACGAGCAGTACTTC,CASSLTQTSSPYEQYF
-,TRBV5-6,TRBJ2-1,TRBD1,TGTGCCAGCAGCCAGAGGACAGGGGGATTGGTACAGGGGTGGTTCTTC,CASSQRTGGLVQGWFF
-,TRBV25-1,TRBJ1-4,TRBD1,TGTGCCAGCAGTCATACAGGGGAGCTGTATGAAAAACTGTTTTTT,CASSHTGELYEKLFF
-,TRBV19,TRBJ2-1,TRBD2,TGTGCCAGTAGTATTAAGCGGGGGGCCGGAGGTGAGCAGTTCTTC,CASSIKRGAGGEQFF
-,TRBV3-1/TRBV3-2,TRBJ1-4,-,TGTGCCAGCGGGGGCCCTGACAGCGGAGGTGAAAAACTGTTTTTT,CASGGPDSGGEKLFF
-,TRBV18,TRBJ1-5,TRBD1,TGTGCCAGCTCATCAGACAGGGTCGGACAGCCCCAGCATTTT,CASSSDRVGQPQHF
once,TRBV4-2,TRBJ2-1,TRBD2,TGTGCCAGCAGCCTTCACGGGGGGATTTCCTACAATGAGCAGTTCTTC,CASSLHGGISYNEQFF
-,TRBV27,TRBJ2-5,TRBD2,TGTGCCAGCAGCCGGGGGACTAGCGGGATCCAGCGGGGGGAGACCCAGTACTTC,CASSRGTSGIQRGETQYF
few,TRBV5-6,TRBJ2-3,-,TGTGCCAGCAGCTTGGACAACACAGATACGCAGTATTTT,CASSLDNTDTQYF
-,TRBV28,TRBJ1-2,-,TGTGCCAGCAGGCTGACAGGATGGGGCTACACCTTC,CASRLTGWGYTF
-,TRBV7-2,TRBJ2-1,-,TGTGCCAGCACTCTCCTAGCGAGGGGAATCAATGAGCAGTTCTTC,CASTLLARGINEQFF
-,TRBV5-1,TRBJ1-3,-,TGCGCCAGCAGCTTGTCCCAGGCCTTGACTGGAAACACCATATATTTT,CASSLSQALTGNTIYF
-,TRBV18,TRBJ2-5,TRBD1,TGTGCCAGCCACCGATCGGGACAGTCGCAAGAGACCCAGTACTTC,CASHRSGQSQETQYF
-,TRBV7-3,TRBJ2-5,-,TGTGCCAGCAGCTTAGAGGGTCGAGGGTTTGAGACCCAGTACTTC,CASSLEGRGFETQYF
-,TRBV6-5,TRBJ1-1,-,TGTGCCAGCAGCACAGACAGTTCTGAAGCTTTCTTT,CASSTDSSEAFF
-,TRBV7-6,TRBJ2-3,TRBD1,TGTGCCAGCAGCGGCAGCCAGGGACAGGGGGTGTCGCGCCCCACAGATACGCAGTATTTT,CASSGSQGQGVSRPTDTQYF
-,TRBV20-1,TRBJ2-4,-,TGCAGTGCTAGTCGGACAATTAGCTACTTC,CSASRTISYF
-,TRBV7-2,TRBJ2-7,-,TGTGCCAGCAGCTTAGTGAGGTACGAGCAGTACTTC,CASSLVRYEQYF
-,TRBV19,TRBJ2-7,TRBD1,TGTGCCAGTAGTGTGATAACCGGGACAGGGTTGAACGAGCAGTACTTC,CASSVITGTGLNEQYF
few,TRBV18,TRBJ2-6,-,TGTGCCAGCTCAGCCTCGGGGAGGAGAGGGGCCAACGTCCTGACTTTC,CASSASGRRGANVLTF
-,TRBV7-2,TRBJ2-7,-,TGTGCCAGCAGCTTAGAGGGGGGGACCTACGAGCAGTACTTC,CASSLEGGTYEQYF
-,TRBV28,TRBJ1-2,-,TGTGCCAGTACAAACGGGGTCGGGGGGTCCTATGGCTACACCTTC,CASTNGVGGSYGYTF
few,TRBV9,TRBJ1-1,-,TGTGCCAGCAGCCCAGGACAGAACACTGAAGCTTTCTTT,CASSPGQNTEAFF
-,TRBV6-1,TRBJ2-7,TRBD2,TGTGCCAGCAGTGAAGCCAATGTACTAGCGGGGGGGGCCTACGAGCAGTACTTC,CASSEANVLAGGAYEQYF
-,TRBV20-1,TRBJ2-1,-,TGCAGTGCTAGAAAGGGGAATGAGCAGTTCTTC,CSARKGNEQFF
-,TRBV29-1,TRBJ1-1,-,TGCAGCGAGCGGACAGCGAACACTGAAGCTTTCTTT,CSERTANTEAFF
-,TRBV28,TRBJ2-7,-,TGTGCCAGCAGTTTATACCCGACAGGGCAGTACTTC,CASSLYPTGQYF
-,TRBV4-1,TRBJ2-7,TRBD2,TGCGCCAGCAGCCCCTCGTTCTCTGTCGGGACTAGCGGAAACGAGCAGTACTTC,CASSPSFSVGTSGNEQYF
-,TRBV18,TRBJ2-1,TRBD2,TGTGCCAGCTCACCTTTCGGGGGGATCGGCAGTGAGCAGTTCTTC,CASSPFGGIGSEQFF
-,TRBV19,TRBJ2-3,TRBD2,TGTGCCAGTAGTATAGAACTAGCGGGGTACACAGATACGCAGTATTTT,CASSIELAGYTDTQYF
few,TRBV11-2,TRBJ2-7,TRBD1,TGTGCCAGCAGCTCGGACAGGGGGTCAGACGAGCAGTACTTC,CASSSDRGSDEQYF
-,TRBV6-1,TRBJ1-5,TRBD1,TGTGCCAGCAGTGCGTCGACAGGGGGTATCAATCAGCCCCAGCATTTT,CASSASTGGINQPQHF
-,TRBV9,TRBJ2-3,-,TGTGCCAGCAGCGTAGAAAGTAGCGGATTCACAGATACGCAGTATTTT,CASSVESSGFTDTQYF
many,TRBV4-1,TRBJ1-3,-,TGCGCCAGCAGCCCTTCAAGGGGTGCTGGAAACACCATATATTTT,CASSPSRGAGNTIYF
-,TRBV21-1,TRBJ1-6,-,TGTGCCAGCAGCGTCCGAGGACATTCGAGACCCCTCCACTTT,CASSVRGHSRPLHF
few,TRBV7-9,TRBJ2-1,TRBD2,TGTGCCAGCAGCTTAGTAACGGGGGGACTTACCTACAATGAGCAGTTCTTC,CASSLVTGGLTYNEQFF
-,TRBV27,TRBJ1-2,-,TGTGCCAGCTCCTCCACCAGGGCAGGGGATAACTATGGCTACACCTTC,CASSSTRAGDNYGYTF
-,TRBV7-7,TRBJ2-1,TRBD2,TGTGCTAGCAGCCCTTATGCGGGGGGGCCCAATGAGCAGTTCTTC,CASSPYAGGPNEQFF